Reported below is one TCR beta chain. The antigen remains unidentified. The data stem from a study of vaccination and CD4 T cells after COVID-19. As for treatment: 10-day PBMC culture with coronavirus spike peptide pools or control peptides (ViraFEST assay). Sequenced with the Oncomine TCR Beta short-read assay was DNA taken from cultured CD4+ T cells. One entry per CDR3 protein results from TCRdb running MiXCR on the PCR reads. The sample gives some 21,000 distinct CDR3 sequences, 50% of which show up once; approximately 9% is in the top ten. This CDR3 contains 15 residues. V shed 7 bases and J 2 bases; nucleotides not matched to a gene: 7. Germline values: CDR1 LNHDA, CDR2 SQIVND (reference sequence).

V usage is TRBV19 and J usage is TRBJ2-3; 9 nucleotides match TRBD2. Source material: CD4+ T cells from blood, cultured in vitro. This TCR was recovered from a human donor who had recovered from COVID-19. Here the CDR3 reads CASIGLAGPTDTQYF. The CDR3 DNA sequence: TGTGCCAGTATCGGGCTAGCGGGACCCACAGATACGCAGTATTTT.